This is a list of T cell receptor beta chains from one sample in a study of cytomegalovirus exposure and HLA in healthy donors. Libraries were prepared by immunoSEQ multiplex PCR; TCRdb keeps only in-frame clonotypes and omits some of them. The sample carries 200,000 to 300,000 clones, about 88% recorded once. Sequenced input: PBMCs. These receptors came from a man aged 18 to 29 in good health and CMV-seropositive. The CDR3 runs from the conserved cysteine through the conserved F or W. The order of the fields is V gene, D gene, clone size, J gene, CDR3 protein, CDR3 DNA. A D gene is named only where the DNA matches it firmly. Expanded clones are given a class, and other clones once, few, many or no size at all.

TRBV5-1,TRBD1,once,TRBJ2-5,CASSFGTGEETQYF,TGCGCCAGCAGCTTCGGGACAGGGGAGGAGACCCAGTACTTC
TRBV6-4,.,.,TRBJ2-3,CASSELGGTDTQYF,TGTGCCAGCAGTGAGCTTGGGGGCACAGATACGCAGTATTTT
TRBV27,TRBD2,.,TRBJ2-7,CASSLVGGPYEQYF,TGTGCCAGCAGTTTAGTGGGAGGGCCCTACGAGCAGTACTTC
TRBV19,.,few,TRBJ1-2,CASSIAKRAQANYGYTF,TGTGCCAGTAGTATAGCGAAGAGGGCACAAGCAAACTATGGCTACACCTTC
TRBV6-6,.,.,TRBJ2-6,CASSYRFSGANVLTF,TGTGCCAGCAGTTACAGGTTCTCTGGGGCCAACGTCCTGACTTTC
TRBV7-8,TRBD1,many,TRBJ1-2,CASSFRDRYYGYTF,TGTGCCAGCAGCTTCCGGGACAGATACTATGGCTACACCTTC
TRBV7-8,.,.,TRBJ2-7,CASSLRYEQYF,TGTGCCAGCAGCTTACGGTACGAGCAGTACTTC
TRBV28,.,.,TRBJ1-1,CASSFSNTEAFF,TGTGCCAGCAGTTTCTCGAACACTGAAGCTTTCTTT
TRBV5-1,.,.,TRBJ1-1,CASSFGGANTEAFF,TGCGCCAGCAGCTTCGGGGGGGCGAACACTGAAGCTTTCTTT
TRBV6-5,.,few,TRBJ2-7,CASSPSVSYEQYF,TGTGCCAGCAGTCCTTCGGTCTCCTACGAGCAGTACTTC
TRBV5-1,TRBD2,few,TRBJ2-1,CASSPLTSGSSNEQFF,TGCGCCAGCAGCCCGTTGACTAGCGGGAGCTCGAATGAGCAGTTCTTC
TRBV18,.,.,TRBJ1-5,CASSSGGDQPQHF,TGTGCCAGCTCATCGGGAGGGGACCAGCCCCAGCATTTT
TRBV27,TRBD1,.,TRBJ1-2,CASRGQGIGGYTF,TGTGCCAGCAGGGGACAGGGAATCGGTGGCTACACCTTC
TRBV27,.,.,TRBJ1-1,CASSLSINRGMRTEAFF,TGTGCCAGCAGTTTATCGATAAATAGGGGGATGAGGACTGAAGCTTTCTTT
TRBV28,.,.,TRBJ1-5,CASSSWGNNNQPQHF,TGTGCCAGCAGTTCATGGGGGAACAACAATCAGCCCCAGCATTTT
TRBV19,TRBD1,.,TRBJ2-3,CASRRGQGGTDTQYF,TGTGCCAGTAGGAGGGGACAGGGCGGCACAGATACGCAGTATTTT
TRBV7-2,TRBD2,.,TRBJ2-3,CASSLGLAGGTDTQYF,TGTGCCAGCAGTCTGGGACTAGCGGGAGGCACAGATACGCAGTATTTT
TRBV7-2,TRBD2,.,TRBJ2-7,CASSLADSGRGDYEQYF,TGTGCCAGCAGCTTAGCCGATAGCGGGAGGGGGGACTACGAGCAGTACTTC
TRBV28,.,.,TRBJ1-2,CASSLRNYGYTF,TGTGCCAGCAGTTTAAGAAACTATGGCTACACCTTC
TRBV29-1,.,.,TRBJ1-1,CSAEGAGGRAEAFF,TGCAGCGCCGAAGGAGCGGGGGGTAGGGCTGAAGCTTTCTTT
TRBV4-1,.,once,TRBJ1-5,CASSSRVGVGGQPQHF,TGCGCCAGCAGCTCCCGAGTGGGGGTGGGGGGTCAGCCCCAGCATTTT
TRBV4-3,TRBD1,.,TRBJ1-2,CASSRGQGPLNYGYTF,TGCGCCAGCAGCCGCGGACAGGGCCCACTTAACTATGGCTACACCTTC
TRBV27,.,.,TRBJ1-3,CASSLYSPSGNTIYF,TGTGCCAGCAGTTTATATTCCCCGTCTGGAAACACCATATATTTT
TRBV29-1,TRBD2,.,TRBJ2-5,CSAAGLQETQYF,TGCAGCGCAGCGGGACTTCAAGAGACCCAGTACTTC
TRBV5-1,.,.,TRBJ1-2,CASSPFGGFYGYTF,TGCGCCAGCAGCCCTTTCGGGGGCTTCTATGGCTACACCTTC
TRBV6-5,.,.,TRBJ1-2,CASRTETNYGYTF,TGTGCCAGCAGAACAGAAACTAACTATGGCTACACCTTC